This TCR beta chain emerged from a study of T-cell reconstitution after alpha-beta-depleted transplantation in children. Notes on the study in general: The main origin of T-cell counts and diversity one year after transplant was newly produced T cells. Elevated TCRbeta diversity at day 60 was traced, in some patients, to surviving recipient T cells and thymic progenitors.

Unique molecular identifiers were incorporated during preparation of the TCRbeta library. TCRdb itself ran the PCR reads through MiXCR, one entry per CDR3 protein. The table records some 81,000 distinct CDR3 sequences, roughly 13% of them present only once. On this clonotype itself: What it recognizes is unknown.

V lost 0 bases, J lost 0 bases, and 11 bases lay in between. There are 15 residues in the CDR3. Germline values: CDR1 DFQATT, CDR2 SNEGSKA (reference sequence). The specimen comprised PBMCs, mostly from graft donor cells, sampled 180 days after TCRalphabeta/CD19-depleted stem cell transplant. The TCR sequence derives from a male patient aged 2 to 10 who had a stem cell transplant for acute lymphoblastic leukemia, so the T cells may come from the graft donor. J is TRBJ1-1 and V is TRBV20-1, with no clear D. DNA of the CDR3: TGCAGTGCTAGAGATTGGACGGGGATGAACACTGAAGCTTTCTTT. It specifies CSARDWTGMNTEAFF.